These T cell receptor beta chains were read from a single sample in a study of metastatic and nonmetastatic thyroid tumors. TCRdb recomputed clones from the PCR reads via MiXCR. The sample gives approximately 15,000 clones, about 35% of which show up once; about 11% is in the top ten. Material: tumor tissue. The receptor set was obtained from a male donor with papillary thyroid cancer or a benign thyroid nodule (not recorded which). Some clones in this sample may be carry-over from other donors' samples. Both conserved end residues are part of each CDR3. The D gene is left open where the match is weak. Size values are once, few and many counts, or a class for expanded clones, and some rows have none.

D: .; J: TRBJ2-5; V: TRBV28; size: few; DNA: TGTGCCAGCACCTACTTGTACGGGCGGGACCGAAGTGGAGAGACCCAGTACTTC; CDR3: CASTYLYGRDRSGETQYF
D: TRBD1; J: TRBJ1-2; V: TRBV7-2; size: many; DNA: TGTGCCAGCAGCCCCGAACAGGGGAACTATGGCTACACCTTC; CDR3: CASSPEQGNYGYTF
D: .; J: TRBJ2-5; V: TRBV5-1; size: .; DNA: TGCGCCAGCAGACTATTGCCAACGAGAGAGACCCAGTACTTC; CDR3: CASRLLPTRETQYF
D: .; J: TRBJ2-7; V: TRBV20-1; size: .; DNA: TGCAGTGCTAGAGAAGGGGTCGAGCAGTACTTC; CDR3: CSAREGVEQYF
D: TRBD2; J: TRBJ2-3; V: TRBV11-2; size: once; DNA: TGTGCCAGCAGCCTTCTTTCCGGGAGGGCGGGAGATACGCAGTATTTT; CDR3: CASSLLSGRAGDTQYF
D: .; J: TRBJ2-1; V: TRBV3-1; size: many; DNA: TGTGCCAGCAGCCCAGGCCGTAGCGGAAACAATGAGCAGTTCTTC; CDR3: CASSPGRSGNNEQFF
D: .; J: TRBJ2-7; V: TRBV28; size: .; DNA: TGTGCCAGAAGATCACAGTGGGCCCGGAGGGAGTACTTC; CDR3: CARRSQWARREYF
D: .; J: TRBJ2-3; V: TRBV9; size: .; DNA: TGTGCCAGCATCGCCCCAGCTAGTGGGGTGACTAGCACAGATACGCAGTATTTT; CDR3: CASIAPASGVTSTDTQYF
D: .; J: TRBJ1-1; V: TRBV28; size: few; DNA: TGTGCCAGCAGTTTACAACTGGACGCGCGATATCGGGCTTTCTTT; CDR3: CASSLQLDARYRAFF
D: TRBD1; J: TRBJ2-7; V: TRBV28; size: .; DNA: TGTGCCAGCAGTTCGGCCGGGACAGGAGCCTCCGAGCAGTACTTC; CDR3: CASSSAGTGASEQYF
D: TRBD2; J: TRBJ2-1; V: TRBV13; size: .; DNA: TGTGCCAGCTACAGACTAGCGGGGTACAATGAGCAGTTCTTC; CDR3: CASYRLAGYNEQFF
D: TRBD1; J: TRBJ1-5; V: TRBV11-1; size: .; DNA: TGTGTCAGCAGCTCCGGGACAGGGGGCTATTTGAATCAGCCCCAGCATTTT; CDR3: CVSSSGTGGYLNQPQHF
D: TRBD1; J: TRBJ1-5; V: TRBV7-8; size: many; DNA: TGTGCCAGCAGCGGAACAGGGGGGCACCAGCCCCAGCATTTT; CDR3: CASSGTGGHQPQHF
D: TRBD1; J: TRBJ2-3; V: TRBV20-1; size: many; DNA: TGCAGTGCTAGAATAGGACAGGGGAGCCGCACAGATACGCAGTATTTT; CDR3: CSARIGQGSRTDTQYF
D: TRBD2; J: TRBJ2-7; V: TRBV6-1; size: medium-sized; DNA: TGTGCCAGCAGTGAAGCAGAGGCTAGCGGATACGAGCAGTACTTC; CDR3: CASSEAEASGYEQYF
D: TRBD2; J: TRBJ2-7; V: TRBV9; size: .; DNA: TGTGCCAGCATCGTAGCTGGGACTAGCAGTTACGAGCATTACTTC; CDR3: CASIVAGTSSYEHYF
D: .; J: TRBJ2-5; V: TRBV5-1; size: many; DNA: TGCGCCAGCAGCTTGAACTTCGGGGGGCGGGAGACCCAGTACTTC; CDR3: CASSLNFGGRETQYF
D: .; J: TRBJ1-6; V: TRBV20-1; size: few; DNA: TGCAGTGCTAGTCCCCCAGGGAACGGTAATTCACCCCTCCACTTT; CDR3: CSASPPGNGNSPLHF
D: TRBD2; J: TRBJ2-1; V: TRBV7-6; size: many; DNA: TGTGCCAGCAGCCGCCAGCGGGGGGGGTACAATGAGCAGTTCTTC; CDR3: CASSRQRGGYNEQFF
D: .; J: TRBJ1-5; V: TRBV12-3/TRBV12-4; size: .; DNA: TGTGCCAGCAGTTTGGCCGGTAGCAATCAGCCCCAGCATTTT; CDR3: CASSLAGSNQPQHF
D: .; J: TRBJ1-3; V: TRBV5-4; size: medium-sized; DNA: TGTGCCAGCAGCTTGGGACAGGCGAACACCATATATTTT; CDR3: CASSLGQANTIYF
D: .; J: TRBJ2-7; V: TRBV20-1; size: many; DNA: TGCAGTGCGAGAGGGGACTGGAGCTACGAGCAGTACTTC; CDR3: CSARGDWSYEQYF
D: TRBD1; J: TRBJ2-1; V: TRBV5-1; size: medium-sized; DNA: TGCGCCAGCAGCCCCGAACAGGGGGCAAGATCCGATGAGCAGTTCTTC; CDR3: CASSPEQGARSDEQFF
D: .; J: TRBJ1-3; V: TRBV5-1; size: .; DNA: TGCGCCAGAAGCTTGTCCCGGGGGCCGAGAAACACCATATATTTT; CDR3: CARSLSRGPRNTIYF
D: .; J: TRBJ1-4; V: TRBV11-2; size: .; DNA: TGTGCCAGCAGCCAGGACCCGGACCGTAATGAAAAACTGTTTTTT; CDR3: CASSQDPDRNEKLFF
D: .; J: TRBJ1-1; V: TRBV5-1; size: .; DNA: TGCGCCAGCAGCTTGGACGGTATGAACACTGAAGCTTTCTTT; CDR3: CASSLDGMNTEAFF
D: .; J: TRBJ2-7; V: TRBV20-1; size: once; DNA: TGCATTGCTAGAGCTTTCGGAGGCAATCCCTACGAGCAGTACTTC; CDR3: CIARAFGGNPYEQYF
D: TRBD2; J: TRBJ2-5; V: TRBV9; size: .; DNA: TGTGCCAGCAGCCCCTTGGCGGGGGGATACCAAGAGACCCAGTACTTC; CDR3: CASSPLAGGYQETQYF
D: .; J: TRBJ1-2; V: TRBV6-5; size: .; DNA: TGTGCCAGCAGTTACTCGGACAGAGAAGGCAGGGATGGCTACACCTTC; CDR3: CASSYSDREGRDGYTF
D: .; J: TRBJ1-1; V: TRBV9; size: .; DNA: TGTGCCAGCAGCACCTCACAGGGTTCAACTGAAGCTTTCTTT; CDR3: CASSTSQGSTEAFF
D: .; J: TRBJ1-2; V: TRBV28; size: many; DNA: TGTGCCAGCACCACGGGGGGGGGCTATGGCTACACCTTC; CDR3: CASTTGGGYGYTF
D: .; J: TRBJ2-7; V: TRBV7-9; size: many; DNA: TGTGCCAGCAGCTTATCAGTTGCCTACGAGCAGTACTTC; CDR3: CASSLSVAYEQYF
D: .; J: TRBJ2-1; V: TRBV5-1; size: many; DNA: TGCGCCAGCAGAGGTCTAGTGACTAGGCATGAGCAGTTCTTC; CDR3: CASRGLVTRHEQFF
D: TRBD2; J: TRBJ2-3; V: TRBV20-1; size: medium-sized; DNA: TGCAGTCTCTCTAGCGGGAGGGCCTTACGGACAGATACGCAGTATTTT; CDR3: CSLSSGRALRTDTQYF
D: .; J: TRBJ1-2; V: TRBV28; size: .; DNA: TGTGCCAGCAGTATAAATATATGGAACTATGGCTACACCTTC; CDR3: CASSINIWNYGYTF
D: .; J: TRBJ1-1; V: TRBV18; size: many; DNA: TGTGCCAGCTCAAACCCGACCCTGAACACTGAAGCTTTCTTT; CDR3: CASSNPTLNTEAFF
D: .; J: TRBJ2-1; V: TRBV29-1; size: many; DNA: TGCAGCGTTGGTTCCGCGAACTACAATGAGCAGTTCTTC; CDR3: CSVGSANYNEQFF
D: .; J: TRBJ2-1; V: TRBV27; size: few; DNA: TGTGCCAGCAGTTCCCCCTCTAGGGATGAGCAGTTCTTC; CDR3: CASSSPSRDEQFF
D: TRBD1; J: TRBJ1-2; V: TRBV6-1; size: large; DNA: TGTGCCAGCAGTGCTAGAGGGACAGGCGGTAGCTATGGCTACACCTTC; CDR3: CASSARGTGGSYGYTF
D: .; J: TRBJ1-5; V: TRBV6-1; size: medium-sized; DNA: TGTGCCAGCAGACAAACACCAACTTATAGCAATCAGCCCCAGCATTTT; CDR3: CASRQTPTYSNQPQHF
D: .; J: TRBJ2-2; V: TRBV11-2; size: many; DNA: TGTGCCAGCAGAACAGGGAGCCGGCGGGACACCGGGGAGCTGTTTTTT; CDR3: CASRTGSRRDTGELFF